Listed below are T cell receptor beta chains from one sample, sequenced in a study of technical replicates of blood from several donors. Clones were sequenced by immunoSEQ multiplex PCR, and TCRdb holds only the in-frame ones, with some missing. Of about 84,000 clones in the sample, roughly 98% were seen once. Sequenced sample: T cells isolated from PBMCs. These receptor sequences come from a human donor in good health. Each CDR3 is given without its conserved first and last residue.

V,J,CDR3
TRBV6-1,TRBJ2-4,ASSDMGRLAKNIQY
TRBV7-8,TRBJ1-1,ASSLGATEAF
TRBV27,TRBJ2-7,ASSSPENGLAGVSEQY
TRBV21-1,TRBJ1-1,ASSKFGGSGFGNRNTEAF
TRBV19,TRBJ2-7,ASSIVGATSYEQY
TRBV18,TRBJ2-7,ASSPDRVTYEQY
TRBV7-9,TRBJ2-7,ASSLYSGSSHEQY
TRBV19,TRBJ1-3,ASRGLGGNTIY
TRBV10-3,TRBJ2-7,AISEAYSYEQY
TRBV14,TRBJ2-3,ASSLGTSSALGTQY
TRBV7-2,TRBJ2-5,ASRPTPSGYQETQY
TRBV10-1,TRBJ2-7,ASSESASLYEQY
TRBV4-1,TRBJ2-7,ASSQEGGEVAGTYEQY
TRBV5-1,TRBJ2-5,ASSFLAGEAETQY
TRBV7-9,TRBJ2-3,ASSLISYTDTQY
TRBV19,TRBJ2-2,ASSISLVLTGELF
TRBV11-3,TRBJ2-3,ASSFGLSSTDTQY
TRBV5-6,TRBJ2-7,ASSSGGSPYEQY
TRBV10-1,TRBJ2-7,ASSAGQGSSYEQY
TRBV30,TRBJ1-2,AWSGETGVEETETYYGYT
TRBV7-3,TRBJ1-2,ASSFGVLRNYGYT
TRBV5-4,TRBJ2-7,ASSPPGGMGEQY
TRBV9,TRBJ1-1,ASSVTGQNTEAF
TRBV11-3,TRBJ2-1,ASSRPFPSSYNEQF
TRBV19,TRBJ2-5,ASSISRVETQY
TRBV5-1,TRBJ2-7,ASSSGQVLRGAYEQY